This T cell receptor beta chain came from a study of STAT5B mutations in CD4+ large granular lymphocyte leukemia. Whole-study findings and limits: Patient CD4-sorted repertoires stayed more clonal than healthy ones after leukemic-clone removal. About a quarter of private leukemic clonotypes occurred rarely in other patients' non-leukemic repertoires.

Controls came from buffy coats of healthy blood donors. To note about this clone: As yet, its antigen is unknown.

Repertoires were generated with immunoSEQ multiplex PCR, while TCRdb's copy carries only in-frame clones and drops some. The profile shows over 35,000 clones, 75% to 85% of them singletons. With V trimmed by 4 bases and J by 9 bases, 9 bases remained unmatched. CDR1 is SQVTM and CDR2 is ANQGSEA in the germline V gene. The CDR3 contains 13 residues. This receptor was identified in a human donor in good health. The rearrangement uses TRBV29-1 and TRBJ2-1; 7 bases line up with TRBD2. Sequences were obtained from CD4+ T cells from blood buffy coats. CDR3 loop: CSVGSAGAAEQFF. The DNA for the CDR3 is TGCAGCGTTGGAAGCGCGGGAGCGGCTGAGCAGTTCTTC.